This T cell receptor beta chain was documented in a study of Ad26.COV2.S vaccination and SARS-CoV-2 variants. Study at large: Donor was assigned to the Ad26.COV2.S arm of trial COV1001.

Concerning this clone itself: Antigen: not known.

Generated by immunoSEQ multiplex PCR, the TCRdb table keeps only in-frame clones and is missing some. This repertoire shows 400,000 to 500,000 clones, roughly 87% found once; its top ten account for around 2.6%. Described treatment: over 15 received Ad26.COV2.S at low or high dose, single or two shots; several received placebo; per-sample allocation not given. Sample collection was performed on day 63 after the first vaccine or placebo injection. Whole-study results and caveats: Breadth measured for non-spike TCRs was similar across vaccine and placebo recipients. Marked by substantial breadth, spike-specific CD8+ and CD4+ T cell responses were reportedly seen after vaccination.

The V end lost 10 bases, the J end lost 6 bases, and 18 bases lay between the germline ends. CDR3 length equals 13 residues. The source was peripheral blood, collected in a trial of Ad26.COV2.S vaccine versus placebo. The J gene is TRBJ1-2, the V gene TRBV12-3 or TRBV12-4; weak D call: TRBD1 (5 bases). The sequence derives from a person aged 18-65 years who received the Ad26.COV2.S COVID-19 vaccine or a placebo. The CDR3 DNA sequence: TGTGCCACCACTGAAAGGGGTGACGATGGCTACACCTTC. This encodes CATTERGDDGYTF.